What follows is one T cell receptor beta chain and its context. Authors' methods: Amplified reference gene primers provided the basis for estimating nucleated cell counts. Produced via immunoSEQ multiplex PCR; TCRdb's table is partial and in-frame only. V, J and clone size are taken as reported in that table, and D and trimming were inferred from the DNA itself. Here the sample spans just under 90,000 clones, around 89% being singletons. The data are from a study of blood T cell repertoires in COVID-19. Overall study context: Acute and convalescent COVID-19 samples came from the United States, Italy and Spain. The analysed material was cDNA or gDNA that came from T cells, B-cell-depleted T cells, or PBMCs.

Germline V lookup: CDR1 KGHSH, CDR2 LQKENI. Deletions cut 3 bases from V and 7 bases from J, with 22 bases between. This CDR3 is built from 17 residues. The sequenced sample consisted of peripheral blood. The chain is built from TRBV18 and TRBJ2-4, with TRBD1 as a possible D gene (5 bases). The receptor was isolated from a man aged 55 to 69 with acute or convalescent COVID-19. The CDR3 loop reads CASSPGQGPSVNNIQYF. The CDR3 DNA is TGTGCCAGCTCACCTGGACAAGGCCCCTCGGTAAACAACATTCAGTACTTC.